This T cell receptor (beta chain) was found in a study of blood T cell repertoires in COVID-19. Study-wide context: T cells, B-cell-depleted T cells, or PBMCs supplied cDNA or gDNA.

This CDR3 is built from 16 residues. The V and J ends lost 1 base and 3 bases, in that order; junction bases with no gene match: 5. Germline-derived CDR1 and CDR2 are SGHTA and FQGNSA. Study processing details: How many nucleated cells were present was estimated from reference gene primer amplification. Clones were read by immunoSEQ multiplex PCR, and TCRdb kept only the in-frame ones, dropping some. V and J calls and clone size follow that table, whereas D and trimming were derived from the DNA. The table includes around 240,000 clones, approximately 85% detected once. The TCR sequence derives from a woman in her forties or fifties who had recovered from COVID-19. The chain employs TRBV7-2 and TRBJ2-1; 8 bases are a match to TRBD1. Sequenced input: PBMCs or T cells enriched from blood (not recorded which). As DNA, the CDR3 is TGTGCCAGCAGCTTAGGCCTTACAGGGGGCTACAATGAGCAGTTCTTC. This codes for CASSLGLTGGYNEQFF.